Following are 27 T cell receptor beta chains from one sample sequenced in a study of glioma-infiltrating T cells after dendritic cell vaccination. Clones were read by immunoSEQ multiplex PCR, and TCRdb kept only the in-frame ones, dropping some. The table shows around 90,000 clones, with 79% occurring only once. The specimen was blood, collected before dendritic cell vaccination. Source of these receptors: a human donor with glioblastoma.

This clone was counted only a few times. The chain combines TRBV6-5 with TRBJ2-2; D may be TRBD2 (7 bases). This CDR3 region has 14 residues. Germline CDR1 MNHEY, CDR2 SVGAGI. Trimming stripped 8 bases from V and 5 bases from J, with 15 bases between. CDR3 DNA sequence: TGTGCCAGCGGGCGGGGGCGCGGTACCGGGGAGCTGTTTTTT. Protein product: CASGRGRGTGELFF.

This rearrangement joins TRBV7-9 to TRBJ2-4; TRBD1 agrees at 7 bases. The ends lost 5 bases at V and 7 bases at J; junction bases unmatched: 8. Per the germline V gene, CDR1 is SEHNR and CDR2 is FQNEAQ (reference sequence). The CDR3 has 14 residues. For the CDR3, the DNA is TGTGCCAGCAGCCGAGACCCGACAGGGAACATTCAGTACTTC. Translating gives CASSRDPTGNIQYF.

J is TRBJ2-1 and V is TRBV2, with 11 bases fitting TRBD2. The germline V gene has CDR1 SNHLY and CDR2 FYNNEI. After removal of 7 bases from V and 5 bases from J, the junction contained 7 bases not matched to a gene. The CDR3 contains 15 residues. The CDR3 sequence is CASKGVLAGDNEQFF. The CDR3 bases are TGTGCCAGCAAGGGGGTACTAGCGGGGGACAATGAGCAGTTCTTC.

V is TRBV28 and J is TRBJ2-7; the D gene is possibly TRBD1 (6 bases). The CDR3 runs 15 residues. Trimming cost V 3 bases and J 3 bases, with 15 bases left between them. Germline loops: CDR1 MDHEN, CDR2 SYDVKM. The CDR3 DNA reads TGTGCCAGCAGTTTGTCGCAGGGGCGTAGCTACGAGCAGTACTTC. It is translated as CASSLSQGRSYEQYF.

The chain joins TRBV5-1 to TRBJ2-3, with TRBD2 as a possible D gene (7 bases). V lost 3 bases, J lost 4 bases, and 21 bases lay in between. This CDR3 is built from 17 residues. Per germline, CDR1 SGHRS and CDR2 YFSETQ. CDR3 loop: CASSSLGGGALADTQYF. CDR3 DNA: TGCGCCAGCAGCTCCCTTGGCGGGGGCGCTCTGGCAGATACGCAGTATTTT. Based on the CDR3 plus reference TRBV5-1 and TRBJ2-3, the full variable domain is KAGVTQTPRYLIKTRGQQVTLSCSPISGHRSVSWYQQTPGQGLQFLFEYFSETQRNKGNFPGRFSGRQFSNSRSEMNVSTLELGDSALYLCASSSLGGGALADTQYFGPGTRLTVL.

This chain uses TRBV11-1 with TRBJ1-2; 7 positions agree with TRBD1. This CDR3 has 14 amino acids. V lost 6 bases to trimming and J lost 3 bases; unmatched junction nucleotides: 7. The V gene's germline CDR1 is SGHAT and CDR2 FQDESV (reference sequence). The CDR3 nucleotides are TGTGCCAGCAGTTTGGGACAGAATGACTATGGCTACACCTTC. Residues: CASSLGQNDYGYTF. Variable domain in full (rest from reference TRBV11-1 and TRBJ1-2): EAEVAQSPRYKITEKSQAVAFWCDPISGHATLYWYRQILGQGPELLVQFQDESVVDDSQLPKDRFSAERLKGVDSTLKIQPAELGDSAMYLCASSLGQNDYGYTFGSGTRLTVV.

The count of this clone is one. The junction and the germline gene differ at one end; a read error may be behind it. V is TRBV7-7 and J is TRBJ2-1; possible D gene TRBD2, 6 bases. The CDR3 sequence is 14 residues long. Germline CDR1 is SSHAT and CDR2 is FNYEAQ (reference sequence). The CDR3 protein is CASSLAVEGSEQFF. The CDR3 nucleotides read TGTGCTAGCAGCTTAGCGGTGGAGGGGAGTGAGCAGTTCTTC. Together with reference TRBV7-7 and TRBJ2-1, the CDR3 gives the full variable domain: GAGVSQSPRYKVTKRGQDVTLRCDPISSHATLYWYQQALGQGPEFLTYFNYEAQPDKSGLPSDRFSAERPEGSISTLTIQRTEQRDSAMYRCASSLAVEGSEQFFGPGTRLTVL.

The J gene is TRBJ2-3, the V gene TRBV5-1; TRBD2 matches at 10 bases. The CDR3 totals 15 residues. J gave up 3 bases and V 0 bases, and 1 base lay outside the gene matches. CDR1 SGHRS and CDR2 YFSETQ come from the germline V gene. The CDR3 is CASSLATSGTDTQYF. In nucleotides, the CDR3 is TGCGCCAGCAGCTTGGCGACTAGCGGGACAGATACGCAGTATTTT. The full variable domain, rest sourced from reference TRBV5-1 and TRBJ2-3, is KAGVTQTPRYLIKTRGQQVTLSCSPISGHRSVSWYQQTPGQGLQFLFEYFSETQRNKGNFPGRFSGRQFSNSRSEMNVSTLELGDSALYLCASSLATSGTDTQYFGPGTRLTVL.

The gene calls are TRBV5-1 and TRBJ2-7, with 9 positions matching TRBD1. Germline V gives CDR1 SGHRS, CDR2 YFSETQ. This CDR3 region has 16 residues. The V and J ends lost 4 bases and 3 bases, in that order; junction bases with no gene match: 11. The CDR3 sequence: CASSPQGDRVVYEQYF. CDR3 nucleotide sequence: TGCGCCAGCAGCCCTCAAGGGGACAGGGTGGTCTACGAGCAGTACTTC.

The CDR3 DNA reads as TGTGCCAGTAGTATCCAGGGTGACTATGGCTACACCTTC. Amino acid sequence: CASSIQGDYGYTF. The genes are TRBV19 and TRBJ1-2, with D tentatively TRBD1 (5 bases). With 3 bases removed from V and 3 bases from J, the gap between germline ends came to 8 bases. This CDR3 contains 13 residues. Germline V gene data show CDR1 as LNHDA and CDR2 as SQIVND (reference sequence). The full variable domain, its missing parts supplied by reference TRBV19 and TRBJ1-2, is DGGITQSPKYLFRKEGQNVTLSCEQNLNHDAMYWYRQDPGQGLRLIYYSQIVNDFQKGDIAEGYSVSREKKESFPLTVTSAQKNPTAFYLCASSIQGDYGYTFGSGTRLTVV.

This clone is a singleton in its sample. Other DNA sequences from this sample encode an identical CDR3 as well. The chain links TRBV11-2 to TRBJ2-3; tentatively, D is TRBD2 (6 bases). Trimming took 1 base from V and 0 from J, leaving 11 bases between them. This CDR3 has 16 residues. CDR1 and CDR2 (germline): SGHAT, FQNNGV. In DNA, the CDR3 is TGTGCCAGCAGCTTAGTCCCGGGAGTAAGCACAGATACGCAGTATTTT. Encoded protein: CASSLVPGVSTDTQYF. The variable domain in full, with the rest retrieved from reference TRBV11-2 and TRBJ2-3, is EAGVAQSPRYKIIEKRQSVAFWCNPISGHATLYWYQQILGQGPKLLIQFQNNGVVDDSQLPKDRFSAERLKGVDSTLKIQPAKLEDSAVYLCASSLVPGVSTDTQYFGPGTRLTVL.

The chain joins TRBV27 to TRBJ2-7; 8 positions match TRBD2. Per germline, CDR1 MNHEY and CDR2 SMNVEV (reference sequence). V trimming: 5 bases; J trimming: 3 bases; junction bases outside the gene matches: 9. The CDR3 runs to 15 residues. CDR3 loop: CASSLSLAVGYEQYF. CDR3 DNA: TGTGCCAGCAGTCTCTCACTAGCGGTAGGCTACGAGCAGTACTTC.

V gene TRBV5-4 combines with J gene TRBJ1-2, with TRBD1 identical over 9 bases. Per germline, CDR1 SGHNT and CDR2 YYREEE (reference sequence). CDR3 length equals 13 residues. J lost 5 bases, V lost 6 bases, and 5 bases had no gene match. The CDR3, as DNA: TGTGCCAGCACCGCCGACAGGGGGTATGGCTACACCTTC. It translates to CASTADRGYGYTF.

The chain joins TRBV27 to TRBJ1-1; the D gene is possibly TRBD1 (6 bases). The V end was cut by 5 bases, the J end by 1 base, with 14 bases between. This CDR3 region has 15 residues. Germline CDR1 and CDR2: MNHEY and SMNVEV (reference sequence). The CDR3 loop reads CASSRYRAGNTEAFF. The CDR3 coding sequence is TGTGCCAGCAGTCGATACAGGGCCGGGAACACTGAAGCTTTCTTT.

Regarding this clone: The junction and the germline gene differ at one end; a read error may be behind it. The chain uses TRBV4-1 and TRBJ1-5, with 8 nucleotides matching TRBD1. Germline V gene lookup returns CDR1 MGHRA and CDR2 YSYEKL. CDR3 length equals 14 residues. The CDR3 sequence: CASSQGHRDRGQEF. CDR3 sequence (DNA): TGCGCCAGCAGCCAAGGGCACCGCGACAGGGGCCAGGAATTT.

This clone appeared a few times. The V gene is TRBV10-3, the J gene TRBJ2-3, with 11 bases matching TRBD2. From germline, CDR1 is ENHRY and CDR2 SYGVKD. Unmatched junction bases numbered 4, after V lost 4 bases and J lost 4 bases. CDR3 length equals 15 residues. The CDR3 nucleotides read TGTGCCATCAGTGCGGTAGCGGGAGGGGCAGATACGCAGTATTTT. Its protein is CAISAVAGGADTQYF.

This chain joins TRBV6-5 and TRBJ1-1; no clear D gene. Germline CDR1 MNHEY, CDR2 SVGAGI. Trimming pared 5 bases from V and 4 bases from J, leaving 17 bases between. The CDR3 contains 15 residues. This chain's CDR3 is CASSRTWDEGTEAFF. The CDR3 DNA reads TGTGCCAGCAGTAGGACGTGGGATGAGGGCACTGAAGCTTTCTTT.

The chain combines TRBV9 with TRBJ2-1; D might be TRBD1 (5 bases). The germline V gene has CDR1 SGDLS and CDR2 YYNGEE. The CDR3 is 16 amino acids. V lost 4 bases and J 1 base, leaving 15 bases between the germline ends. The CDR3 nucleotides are TGTGCCAGCAGCCCTCTCCAGGGAAATTCCTACAATGAGCAGTTCTTC. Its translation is CASSPLQGNSYNEQFF. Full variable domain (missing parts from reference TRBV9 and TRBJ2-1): DSGVTQTPKHLITATGQRVTLRCSPRSGDLSVYWYQQSLDQGLQFLIQYYNGEERAKGNILERFSAQQFPDLHSELNLSSLELGDSALYFCASSPLQGNSYNEQFFGPGTRLTVL.

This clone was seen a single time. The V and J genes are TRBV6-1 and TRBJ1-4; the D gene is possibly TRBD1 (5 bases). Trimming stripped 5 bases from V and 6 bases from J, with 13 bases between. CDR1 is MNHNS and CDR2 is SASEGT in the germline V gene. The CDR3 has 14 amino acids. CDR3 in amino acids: CASSQGAQYEKLFF. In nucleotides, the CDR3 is TGTGCCAGCAGTCAAGGGGCGCAGTATGAAAAACTGTTTTTT.

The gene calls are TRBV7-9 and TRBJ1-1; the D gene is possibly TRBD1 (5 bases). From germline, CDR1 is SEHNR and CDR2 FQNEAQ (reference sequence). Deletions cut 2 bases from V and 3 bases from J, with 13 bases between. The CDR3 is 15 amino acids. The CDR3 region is CASSLKSREDTEAFF. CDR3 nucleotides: TGTGCCAGCAGCTTAAAAAGCAGGGAGGACACTGAAGCTTTCTTT.

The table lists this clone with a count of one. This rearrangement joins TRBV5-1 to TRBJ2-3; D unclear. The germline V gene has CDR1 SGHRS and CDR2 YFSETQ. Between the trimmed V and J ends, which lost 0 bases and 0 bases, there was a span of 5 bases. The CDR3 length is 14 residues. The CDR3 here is CASSLDSSTDTQYF. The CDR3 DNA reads TGCGCCAGCAGCTTGGATTCTAGCACAGATACGCAGTATTTT.

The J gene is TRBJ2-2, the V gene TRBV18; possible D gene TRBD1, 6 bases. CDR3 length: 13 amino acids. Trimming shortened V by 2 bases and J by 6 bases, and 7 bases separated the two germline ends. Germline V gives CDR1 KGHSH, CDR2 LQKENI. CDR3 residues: CASSPGGAGELFF. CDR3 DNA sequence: TGTGCCAGCTCACCAGGGGGCGCCGGGGAGCTGTTTTTT.

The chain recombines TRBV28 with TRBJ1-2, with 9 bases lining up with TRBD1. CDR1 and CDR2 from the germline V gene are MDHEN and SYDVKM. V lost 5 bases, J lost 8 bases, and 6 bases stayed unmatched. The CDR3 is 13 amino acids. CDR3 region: CASSVAGTGGYTF. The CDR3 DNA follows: TGTGCCAGCAGTGTAGCCGGGACAGGGGGCTACACCTTC.

CDR3 sequence (DNA): TGTGCCAGCAGCGTACAGGGAGGGCCTTACACCGGGGAGCTGTTTTTT. Translated: CASSVQGGPYTGELFF. V is TRBV11-1 and J is TRBJ2-2; tentatively, D is TRBD2 (7 bases). CDR1 SGHAT and CDR2 FQDESV come from the germline V gene (reference sequence). The CDR3 totals 16 residues. V was pared by 5 bases and J by 3 bases, with 16 bases between.

The CDR3 reads CAISGWGRDEQFF. In DNA, the CDR3 is TGTGCCATCAGTGGGTGGGGGAGGGATGAGCAGTTCTTC. The chain has TRBV10-3 and TRBJ2-1, with TRBD2 identical over 7 bases. Per germline, CDR1 ENHRY and CDR2 SYGVKD. The CDR3 runs 13 residues. J lost 8 bases, V lost 4 bases, and 5 bases had no gene match.

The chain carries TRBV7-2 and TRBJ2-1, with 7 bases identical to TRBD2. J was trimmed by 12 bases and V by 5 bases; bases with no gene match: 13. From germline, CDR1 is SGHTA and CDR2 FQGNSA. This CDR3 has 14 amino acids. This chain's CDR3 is CASSRDGAGVAQFF. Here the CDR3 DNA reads TGTGCCAGCAGCAGGGACGGGGCGGGAGTGGCGCAGTTCTTC.

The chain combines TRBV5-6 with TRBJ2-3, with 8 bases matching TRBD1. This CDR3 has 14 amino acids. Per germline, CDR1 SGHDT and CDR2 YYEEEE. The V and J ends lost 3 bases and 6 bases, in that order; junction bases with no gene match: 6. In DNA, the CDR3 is TGTGCCAGCAGCTGGACAGGGCGCCTGGATACGCAGTATTTT. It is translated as CASSWTGRLDTQYF.